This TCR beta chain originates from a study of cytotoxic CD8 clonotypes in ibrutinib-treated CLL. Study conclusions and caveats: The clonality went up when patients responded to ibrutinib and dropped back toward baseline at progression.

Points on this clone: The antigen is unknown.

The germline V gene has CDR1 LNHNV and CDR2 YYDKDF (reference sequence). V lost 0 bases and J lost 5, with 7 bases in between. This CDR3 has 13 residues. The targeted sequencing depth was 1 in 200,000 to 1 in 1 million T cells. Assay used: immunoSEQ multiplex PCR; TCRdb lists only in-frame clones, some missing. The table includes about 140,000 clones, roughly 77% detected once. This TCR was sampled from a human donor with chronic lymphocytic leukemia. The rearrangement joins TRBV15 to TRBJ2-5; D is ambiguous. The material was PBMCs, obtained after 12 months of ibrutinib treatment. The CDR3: CATSRDLLETQYF. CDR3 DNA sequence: TGTGCCACCAGCAGAGATCTCCTGGAGACCCAGTACTTC.